The T cell receptor beta chain under discussion was sequenced for a study of T cell repertoires in cytomegalovirus infection. Across the whole study: Both CMV infection and a matching HLA type were indicated by public TCR beta signatures.

TCRdb re-analysed the reads in MiXCR, keeping a single row per CDR3 protein. The sample shows under 150,000 distinct CDR3 sequences, 24% of them seen only once. There are 15 residues in the CDR3. With 6 bases removed from V and 1 base from J, the gap between germline ends came to 14 bases. The germline V gene encodes CDR1 SEHNR and CDR2 FQNEAQ (reference sequence). This clonotype was detected many times. The antigen is undetermined. Study-level points and caveats: Frequencies of public TCR beta families were cumulated, and this identified carriers of CMV plus the relevant HLA.

The rearrangement links TRBV7-9 to TRBJ2-3; D perhaps matches TRBD2 (5 bases). Material: PBMCs, sequenced either directly or after in vitro stimulation (not recorded which). The receptor was derived from a human donor in good health (CMV status not recorded). Some clones in this sample may be carry-over from other donors' samples. As DNA, the CDR3 is TGTGCCAGCAGTTATGATCTCGGGGGCACAGATACGCAGTATTTT. It specifies CASSYDLGGTDTQYF.